Listed here are 2 T cell receptor beta chains from one sample, sequenced in a study of control samples from healthy donors and cancer patients. The data were produced by immunoSEQ multiplex PCR, yet TCRdb's version contains in-frame clones alone and is incomplete. There are about 120,000 clones in the sample; about 87% occur only once, and around 3.5% lies in the top ten. Input material: blood. The origin of the receptors is a middle-aged man in good health.

The J gene is TRBJ1-1, the V gene TRBV3-1 (or the pseudogene TRBV3-2); D remains unclear. The CDR3 is 17 residues long. CDR1 is LGHDT and CDR2 is YNNKEL in the germline V gene (reference sequence). The V end was cut by 0 bases, the J end by 4 bases, with 18 bases between. The CDR3 reads CASSQDQEGGDGTEAFF. CDR3 nucleotide sequence: TGTGCCAGCAGCCAAGATCAAGAAGGCGGGGATGGCACTGAAGCTTTCTTT.

This CDR3 reads CATSDQAGVTNTEAFF. The CDR3 DNA reads TGTGCCACCAGTGATCAGGCAGGGGTTACGAACACTGAAGCTTTCTTT. The gene calls are TRBV24-1 and TRBJ1-1; D perhaps matches TRBD1 (6 bases). Germline CDR1 KGHDR, CDR2 SFDVKD. There are 16 residues in the CDR3. V lost 3 bases and J 1 base, leaving 14 bases between the germline ends.